The 8 T cell receptor beta chains in this list originate from one sample, sequenced in a study of T cells in Graves' hyperthyroidism and ophthalmopathy. Amplified regions were TCR beta CDR3 sequences from RNA transcripts. RT-PCR in the first round (using the HTBI primer set) targeted the TCR CDR3. TCRdb recomputed calls from the multiplex PCR reads with MiXCR, one row per CDR3 protein. This table holds roughly 570,000 distinct CDR3 sequences, more than 45% found once. The sequenced sample consisted of peripheral blood or thyroid tissue (not recorded which). The origin of the receptors is an adult woman with Graves' disease, either hyperthyroidism or ophthalmopathy (not recorded which).

The chain combines TRBV15 with TRBJ1-3; D call uncertain. V gave up 3 bases and J gave up 2 bases, with 11 bases separating them. The CDR3 contains 15 residues. Germline V gene data show CDR1 as LNHNV and CDR2 as YYDKDF (reference sequence). The CDR3 spells CATSSKDVAGNTIYF. Here the CDR3 DNA reads TGTGCCACCAGCAGCAAGGATGTGGCTGGAAACACCATATATTTT.

Many counts were recorded for this clonotype. This chain connects TRBV19 to TRBJ2-7, with D possibly called TRBD1 or TRBD2 (6 bases each). Germline lookup yields CDR1 LNHDA and CDR2 SQIVND (reference sequence). The CDR3 runs 14 residues. V was clipped by 5 bases and J by 6 bases, with 17 bases between them. The CDR3: CASSAGTGAGEQYF. The CDR3 coding sequence is TGTGCCAGTAGTGCCGGGACGGGGGCCGGCGAGCAGTACTTC.

The J gene is TRBJ1-1, the V gene TRBV7-2; D is undetermined. Germline loops: CDR1 SGHTA, CDR2 FQGNSA. The CDR3 is 14 amino acids. The V end was cut by 3 bases, the J end by 4 bases, with 12 bases between. The DNA for the CDR3 is TGTGCCAGCAGCTTTGCAGTGATAGGCACTGAAGCTTTCTTT. Translated, it gives CASSFAVIGTEAFF.

This clonotype was recorded once. V is TRBV19 and J is TRBJ1-1; tentatively, D is TRBD1 (5 bases). The germline V gene encodes CDR1 LNHDA and CDR2 SQIVND (reference sequence). The CDR3 covers 16 residues. The V and J ends lost 7 bases and 0 bases respectively, with 18 bases between them. CDR3 coding DNA: TGTGCCAGTACCGAATGGGGGGGGGGACTGAACACTGAAGCTTTCTTT. It yields the protein CASTEWGGGLNTEAFF.

As for this clonotype: At one end the junction does not follow the germline gene, possibly because of a read error. CDR3 protein: CASSSLGVGELLF. The CDR3 region has the DNA TGCGCCAGCAGCTCCCTTGGGGTCGGGGAGCTGCTTTTT. V is TRBV5-1 and J is TRBJ1-4; D is undetermined. This CDR3 has 13 residues. Germline values: CDR1 SGHRS, CDR2 YFSETQ.

V usage is TRBV28 and J usage is TRBJ2-7; 7 nucleotides match TRBD2. Germline V gene sequence: CDR1 MDHEN, CDR2 SYDVKM. Germline trimming cut 2 bases from V and 6 bases from J; bases unmatched to any gene: 7. The length of the CDR3 is 14 residues. DNA of the CDR3: TGTGCCAGCAGTTTAAGCGGGATTGGGTCCGAGCAGTACTTC. It specifies CASSLSGIGSEQYF.

Notes on this clonotype: A read error may produce the germline difference seen at one junction end. V usage is TRBV20-1 and J usage is TRBJ1-1; D ambiguous. CDR1 is DFQATT and CDR2 is SNEGSKA in the germline V gene (reference sequence). The CDR3 is 15 residues long. The CDR3 reads CGARHGDPANTEAFF. The CDR3 DNA sequence: TGCGGTGCTAGACACGGTGATCCGGCGAACACTGAAGCTTTCTTT.

This clonotype has ten or more counts. Here the CDR3 reads CASRDRTGLVEQYF. In nucleotides, the CDR3 is TGCGCCAGCAGAGACCGGACAGGGCTCGTCGAGCAGTACTTC. V gene TRBV5-1 combines with J gene TRBJ2-7; the match to TRBD1 covers 8 bases. The CDR3 extends over 14 amino acids. Germline-derived CDR1 and CDR2 are SGHRS and YFSETQ. V trimming: 5 bases; J trimming: 6 bases; junction bases outside the gene matches: 10.